The 9 T cell receptor beta chains below all came from one sample that was sequenced in a study of a mutant IDH1 vaccine in newly diagnosed glioma. Time point given: week 47, end of study. The investigators gave 300 ug of mutant IDH1 20-mer peptide in each vaccine dose, together with topical imiquimod. Libraries were prepared by immunoSEQ multiplex PCR; TCRdb keeps only in-frame clonotypes and omits some of them. In the table there are tens of thousands of clones, more than 80% of which are singletons. No antigen has been identified for these receptors. Sequencing was performed on PBMCs, taken from a glioma patient whose treatment included an IDH1 peptide vaccine. The receptor source for this set is a man in his forties with glioma.

The chain joins TRBV4-3 to TRBJ1-1, with 12 positions matching TRBD1. The length of the CDR3 is 15 residues. CDR1 LGHNA and CDR2 YSLEER come from the germline V gene. Trimming at V came to 4 bases and at J to 10 bases, leaving 10 bases not matched to a gene. CDR3 sequence reads: CASSLHGGQGATAFF. CDR3 in DNA: TGCGCCAGCAGCCTTCACGGGGGACAGGGGGCAACAGCTTTCTTT.

The CDR3 DNA follows: TGTGCCAGCAGCGTAGGGACAGGGGGCTCGGATACGCAGTATTTT. Its translation: CASSVGTGGSDTQYF. V is TRBV6-5 and J is TRBJ2-3; the match to TRBD1 covers 12 bases. Trimming at V came to 6 bases and at J to 6 bases, leaving 7 bases not matched to a gene. CDR1 MNHEY and CDR2 SVGAGI come from the germline V gene. The CDR3 has 15 residues.

The chain links TRBV2 to TRBJ1-1, with D possibly matching TRBD1 (6 bases). The CDR3 totals 15 residues. With 7 bases removed from V and 1 base from J, the gap between germline ends came to 16 bases. Germline loops: CDR1 SNHLY, CDR2 FYNNEI. This CDR3 is CASNGPGQSNTEAFF. The CDR3 DNA reads TGTGCCAGCAATGGGCCGGGACAATCGAACACTGAAGCTTTCTTT.

The rearrangement joins TRBV5-4 to TRBJ1-1, with 8 positions matching TRBD1. This CDR3 is built from 12 residues. V trimming: 3 bases; J trimming: 11 bases; junction bases outside the gene matches: 6. Germline CDR1 reads SGHNT; CDR2 reads YYREEE (reference sequence). CDR3 amino acids: CASSWQGAVAFF. The CDR3 DNA follows: TGTGCCAGCAGCTGGCAGGGGGCGGTGGCTTTCTTT.

V and J are TRBV7-9 and TRBJ2-7; 7 bases are shared with TRBD1. The CDR3 runs 14 residues. Germline CDR1 and CDR2: SEHNR and FQNEAQ (reference sequence). Trimming removed 2 bases from V and 2 bases from J; junction bases left unmatched: 3. The CDR3 protein is CASSLSTGAYEQYF. The CDR3, as DNA: TGTGCCAGCAGCTTAAGTACAGGGGCCTACGAGCAGTACTTC.

The chain recombines TRBV5-1 with TRBJ1-1, with 10 positions matching TRBD1. Trimming at V came to 2 bases and at J to 0 bases, leaving 4 bases not matched to a gene. CDR1 and CDR2 (germline): SGHRS, YFSETQ. CDR3 length: 16 residues. Here the CDR3 reads CASSLGQGVVNTEAFF. The CDR3 region has the DNA TGCGCCAGCAGCTTAGGACAGGGGGTCGTGAACACTGAAGCTTTCTTT.

The chain joins TRBV5-1 to TRBJ2-7; 8 bases line up with TRBD2. V shed 0 bases and J 3 bases; nucleotides not matched to a gene: 8. The CDR3 is 16 amino acids. Germline V lookup: CDR1 SGHRS, CDR2 YFSETQ. The DNA of the CDR3 is TGCGCCAGCAGCTTGGCGCCCAGCGGGAGTGTCTACGAGCAGTACTTC. Residues: CASSLAPSGSVYEQYF.

CDR3 nucleotide sequence: TGTGCCAGCTCACAGACACCCATGAACACTGAAGCTTTCTTT. Translation gives CASSQTPMNTEAFF. This chain joins TRBV18 and TRBJ1-1; D unclear. The V end was cut by 4 bases, the J end by 0 bases, with 9 bases between. The CDR3 covers 14 residues. Germline-derived CDR1 and CDR2 are KGHSH and LQKENI.

This clone was picked up a small number of times. This sequence joins TRBV29-1 and TRBJ1-1; no definite D call. CDR1 and CDR2 (germline): SQVTM, ANQGSEA. The CDR3 consists of 11 residues. V lost 5 bases and J 0 bases, leaving 4 bases between the germline ends. This CDR3 is CSVSMNTEAFF. CDR3 nucleotides: TGCAGCGTTTCTATGAACACTGAAGCTTTCTTT.